This TCR beta chain appears in the sequencing data of a study of blood T cell repertoires in COVID-19. The overall study: Some COVID-19 samples were acute and others convalescent; all came from the United States, Italy and Spain. The analysed material was cDNA or gDNA that came from T cells, B-cell-depleted T cells, or PBMCs.

Germline CDR1 is SGHKS and CDR2 is YYEKEE (reference sequence). The CDR3 totals 19 residues. Trimming took 4 bases from V and 5 from J; bases not matched to a gene: 19. Original handling: Amplification with reference gene primers provided the estimates of nucleated cell counts. Produced via immunoSEQ multiplex PCR; TCRdb's table is partial and in-frame only. V, J and clone size are those of that table, while D and trimming were read from the DNA. The sample contains about 230,000 clones, around 84% of which appear only once. Sample: peripheral blood. The rearrangement uses TRBV5-5 and TRBJ1-4; 8 positions agree with TRBD1. The sequence came from a man in his forties with acute or convalescent COVID-19. The CDR3 sequence: CASSRADRGQTSTNEKLFF. DNA of the CDR3: TGTGCCAGCAGCCGAGCTGACAGGGGCCAGACGAGTACCAATGAAAAACTGTTTTTT.